The 21 T cell receptor beta chains reported below all come from one sample, sequenced in a study of regulatory T cells in long-lasting Graves disease. Assembly of TCR beta libraries relied on iRepertoire HTBI primers together with Arm-PCR of CDR3 regions. TCRdb re-analysed the multiplex PCR reads in MiXCR, keeping a single row per CDR3 protein. This sample has over 300,000 distinct CDR3 sequences, with 15% to 18% found just once. Stated time point: newly diagnosed GD, antithyroid drugs for less than 3 months. Researchers made the TCR library from RNA that was extracted from PBMCs. The specimen was peripheral blood mononuclear cells (PBMCs), collected at new diagnosis, from a patient treated with antithyroid drugs. The receptors were sampled from a female donor with Graves disease.

The sample holds many counts of this clonotype. The final CDR3 position lacks the conserved phenylalanine or tryptophan, pointing to a likely read error. The V call is TRBV12-5, the J call TRBJ2-1; no clear D. The V end lost 0 bases, the J end lost 7 bases, and 10 bases lay between the germline ends. The CDR3 consists of 14 residues. Germline loops: CDR1 LGHNT, CDR2 FRNRAP. In DNA form, the CDR3 reads TGTGCTAGTGGTTTGGTAGGGTTGCTAAATGAGCAGTTCTCC. Amino acid sequence: CASGLVGLLNEQFS.

The V gene is TRBV6-5, the J gene TRBJ2-7, with 7 bases lining up with TRBD1. V dropped 0 bases and J dropped 12; count of bases not matched to a gene: 8. Germline assignment: CDR1 MNHEY and CDR2 SVGAGI. CDR3 length: 13 residues. DNA for the CDR3: TGTGCCAGCAGTTACTCGACAGGGCCGCGACTGTACTTC. Residues: CASSYSTGPRLYF.

This clonotype was detected many times. This sequence joins TRBV10-3 and TRBJ2-2; TRBD1 might be the D (6 bases). This CDR3 contains 15 residues. Trimming took 7 bases from V and 4 from J, leaving 16 bases between them. Per the germline V gene, CDR1 is ENHRY and CDR2 is SYGVKD. This CDR3 is CAIKGGQRLTGELFF. The CDR3 bases are TGTGCCATCAAAGGGGGACAACGCCTCACCGGGGAGCTGTTTTTT.

This clonotype was recorded many times. The chain recombines TRBV12-5 with TRBJ2-1, with 10 nucleotides matching TRBD2. Germline CDR1 and CDR2: LGHNT and FRNRAP. CDR3 length: 15 amino acids. V gave up 0 bases and J gave up 7 bases; unmatched junction bases: 3. The CDR3: CASGLVLAGGNEQFF. The CDR3 DNA sequence: TGTGCTAGTGGTTTGGTCTTAGCGGGGGGAAATGAGCAGTTCTTC.

This clonotype was counted ten times or more. V and J are TRBV5-5 and TRBJ1-1; D unresolved. This CDR3 is built from 16 residues. The germline V gene has CDR1 SGHKS and CDR2 YYEKEE (reference sequence). The V gene lost 3 bases and the J gene lost 1 base, with 16 bases spanning the gap. CDR3 bases: TGTGCCAGCAGCTGGCTGGCATCGAGCTGGAACACTGAAGCTTTCTTT. It codes for CASSWLASSWNTEAFF.

This clonotype showed up many times. This chain uses TRBV7-9 with TRBJ2-1; no reliable D call. CDR3 size: 15 residues. In germline, CDR1 is SEHNR, CDR2 FQNEAQ (reference sequence). V dropped 1 base and J dropped 5 bases, with 12 bases sitting between them. The CDR3 DNA reads TGTGCCAGCAGCTTAGTTGTGGTCAGTCACAATGAGCAGTTCTTC. The encoded protein is CASSLVVVSHNEQFF.

Notes on this clonotype: No conserved phenylalanine or tryptophan ends this CDR3, so it is likely a read error. This chain uses TRBV12-3 or TRBV12-4 with TRBJ1-2; D ambiguous. V was pared by 6 bases and J by 6 bases, with 14 bases between. The CDR3 runs 13 residues. The CDR3 bases are TGTGCCAGCAGCCAAGAAGGCGGAAATGGCTACACCCTC. Translated: CASSQEGGNGYTL.

This clonotype was detected only a few times. The chain joins TRBV6-1 to TRBJ1-1; D is undetermined. Germline loops: CDR1 MNHNS, CDR2 SASEGT. V was trimmed by 5 bases and J by 3 bases, leaving 10 bases between them. The CDR3 runs 13 residues. The CDR3 region is CASSRPGYTEAFF. CDR3 sequence (DNA): TGTGCCAGCAGTCGTCCTGGGTACACTGAAGCTTTCTTT.

This clonotype was observed a few times. The chain carries TRBV12-5 and TRBJ1-1; D is undetermined. This CDR3 spans 9 amino acids. Germline values: CDR1 LGHNT, CDR2 FRNRAP. Trimming stripped 10 bases from V and 2 bases from J, with 2 bases between. The CDR3 region has the DNA TGTGCTACAAACACTGAAGCTTTCTTT. Protein: CATNTEAFF.

This chain uses TRBV6-2 or TRBV6-3 with TRBJ1-1; D remains ambiguous. V was cut by 1 base and J by 7 bases, with 10 bases left in between. This CDR3 region has 13 residues. Per germline, CDR1 MNHEY and CDR2 SVGEGT. CDR3 region: CASSYLAVGEAFF. The CDR3 coding sequence is TGTGCCAGCAGTTACTTAGCCGTGGGTGAAGCTTTCTTT.

This clonotype was seen ten or more times. The CDR3 loop is CSANHLPSGRNNEQFF. CDR3 nucleotides: TGCAGTGCTAACCATCTGCCTAGCGGGAGGAACAATGAGCAGTTCTTC. This chain joins TRBV20-1 and TRBJ2-1; TRBD2 matches 11 bases. Germline CDR1 and CDR2: DFQATT and SNEGSKA (reference sequence). The CDR3 is 16 amino acids. V lost 4 bases and J lost 5; bases outside the gene matches: 10.

The table lists this clonotype with many counts. The V call is TRBV5-6, the J call TRBJ1-1; 8 nucleotides align to TRBD1. Per germline, CDR1 SGHDT and CDR2 YYEEEE. The CDR3 has 13 amino acids. J lost 7 bases, V lost 3 bases, and 5 bases had no gene match. The CDR3 loop reads CASSYWTGIEAFF. The CDR3, as DNA: TGTGCCAGCAGCTACTGGACAGGGATTGAAGCTTTCTTT.

This clonotype was seen at least ten times. The chain links TRBV7-2 to TRBJ2-7, with 11 bases aligning to TRBD2. The CDR3 runs 16 residues. Losses at the gene ends were 5 bases for V and 2 bases for J; bases not matched to a gene: 8. Germline V gene lookup returns CDR1 SGHTA and CDR2 FQGNSA. The CDR3 DNA reads TGTGCCAGCAGCCGGCCTGGGACTAGCGGAGCCTACGAGCAGTACTTC. This sequence encodes CASSRPGTSGAYEQYF.

About this clonotype: One end of the junction is discordant with germline, which a read error may explain. This chain uses TRBV27 with TRBJ2-1; TRBD1 or TRBD2 may be the D gene (5 bases each). This CDR3 is 16 amino acids long. Germline-derived CDR1 and CDR2 are MNHEY and SMNVEV (reference sequence). Here the CDR3 DNA reads TGTGCCAGCAGTGGCAATGGGGGAGAAACTGTTAATGAGCAGTCCTTC. It yields the protein CASSGNGGETVNEQSF.

This clonotype appeared many times. The V gene is TRBV6-1, the J gene TRBJ2-7; D might be TRBD1 or TRBD2, each matching 5 bases. Trimming pared 4 bases from V and 6 bases from J, leaving 22 bases between. CDR1 and CDR2 from the germline V gene are MNHNS and SASEGT. The CDR3 runs to 16 residues. CDR3 loop: CASSGAAGTPVPEQYF. The DNA of the CDR3 is TGTGCCAGCAGTGGAGCAGCCGGGACGCCAGTCCCCGAGCAGTACTTC.

This rearrangement joins TRBV7-3 to TRBJ2-1; TRBD2 matches at 8 bases. Trimming cost V 7 bases and J 5 bases; bases outside gene matches: 10. The CDR3 totals 15 residues. Germline values: CDR1 SGHTA, CDR2 FQGTGA. CDR3 in DNA: TGTGCCAGCAAAACAACTAGCGGAGAGAACAATGAGCAGTTCTTC. It encodes CASKTTSGENNEQFF.

This chain links TRBV7-9 with TRBJ2-1; 8 bases are shared with TRBD2. The V gene end was trimmed by 5 bases and the J gene end by 9 bases; junction bases not matched to a gene: 15. This CDR3 contains 16 residues. Germline CDR1 reads SEHNR; CDR2 reads FQNEAQ (reference sequence). CDR3 nucleotides: TGTGCCAGCAGCCCGCCGGCAGCGGGAGTTGTGGTTGAGCAGTTCTTC. Amino acid sequence: CASSPPAAGVVVEQFF.

The chain is built from TRBV4-1 and TRBJ1-5; 7 nucleotides line up with TRBD1. The germline gives CDR1 MGHRA, CDR2 YSYEKL. CDR3 length equals 15 residues. V lost 0 bases, J lost 7 bases, and 6 bases stayed unmatched. The CDR3 loop reads CASSQDPTGSQPQHF. DNA for the CDR3: TGCGCCAGCAGCCAAGATCCGACAGGGTCCCAGCCCCAGCATTTT.

This clonotype was detected only a few times. One junction end disagrees with the germline gene, perhaps due to a read error. The chain links TRBV6-5 to TRBJ1-2; no clear D. CDR3 length: 13 amino acids. Per germline, CDR1 MNHEY and CDR2 SVGAGI. In nucleotides, the CDR3 is TGTGCCAGCAGTTCCACCAGATCCTATGGCCACACCTTC. It encodes CASSSTRSYGHTF.

This clonotype was observed many times. The chain uses TRBV28 and TRBJ1-1; no firm D call. Trimming shortened V by 10 bases and J by 4 bases, and 16 bases separated the two germline ends. Germline CDR1 is MDHEN and CDR2 is SYDVKM. This CDR3 is 13 amino acids long. CDR3 DNA: TGTGCCACTTTCACCCACATTAGCACTGAAGCTTTCTTT. It translates to CATFTHISTEAFF.

In its sample, this clonotype was seen many times. The J gene is TRBJ1-2, the V gene TRBV20-1; D gene ambiguous. The CDR3 has 13 residues. Trimming removed 1 base at V and 2 bases at J, with 8 bases between. Germline V gene sequence: CDR1 DFQATT, CDR2 SNEGSKA (reference sequence). The CDR3 protein is CSARGGTNYGYTF. The CDR3 DNA is TGCAGTGCTAGAGGAGGTACAAACTATGGCTACACCTTC.